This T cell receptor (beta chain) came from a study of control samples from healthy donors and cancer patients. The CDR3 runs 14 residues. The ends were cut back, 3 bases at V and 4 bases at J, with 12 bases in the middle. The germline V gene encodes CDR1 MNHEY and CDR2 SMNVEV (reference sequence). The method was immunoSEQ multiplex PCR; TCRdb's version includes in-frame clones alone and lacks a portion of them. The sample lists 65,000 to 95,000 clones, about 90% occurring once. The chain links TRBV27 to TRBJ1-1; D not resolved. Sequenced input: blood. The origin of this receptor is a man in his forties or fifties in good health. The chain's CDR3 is CASSFNSHGTEAFF. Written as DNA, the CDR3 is TGTGCCAGCAGTTTCAACAGTCACGGCACTGAAGCTTTCTTT.